The entry below gives a single T cell receptor beta chain sequence along with its context. As yet, its antigen is unknown. This sample stems from a study of beta chain features in type 1 diabetes. Expressed TCRB transcripts were sequenced, since all the RNA that had been isolated was reverse transcribed. Clones were sequenced by immunoSEQ multiplex PCR, and TCRdb holds only the in-frame ones, with some missing. The sample consists of about half a million clones, over 10% of them appearing once. Overall study findings and caveats: Insertions were fewer and deletions more numerous at VDJ junctions in type 1 diabetes patients. Moderate but significant shortening of TCRB CDR3s was recorded in all four CD4+ subsets from Type 1 diabetes patients.

The V end lost 5 bases, the J end lost 6 bases, and 20 bases lay between the germline ends. There are 16 residues in the CDR3. Germline V CDR1 and CDR2: SEHNR, FQNEAQ (reference sequence). Material for sequencing was naive CD4+ T cells from blood. V gene TRBV7-9 combines with J gene TRBJ2-1; no reliable D call. This TCR was sampled from a woman aged 18-29 years in good health. The CDR3 sequence is CASSPEPVSWGNEQFF. CDR3 bases: TGTGCCAGCAGCCCCGAGCCAGTCTCCTGGGGCAATGAGCAGTTCTTC. Complete variable domain (other parts from reference TRBV7-9 and TRBJ2-1): DTGVSQNPRHKITKRGQNVTFRCDPISEHNRLYWYRQTLGQGPEFLTYFQNEAQLEKSRLLSDRFSAERPKGSFSTLEIQRTEQGDSAMYLCASSPEPVSWGNEQFFGPGTRLTVL.